This TCR beta chain was observed in a study of OX40 agonist ivuxolimab in advanced cancers. The CDR3 covers 13 residues. Germline assignment: CDR1 SGHNT and CDR2 YYREEE (reference sequence). V was cut by 0 bases and J by 5 bases, with 5 bases left in between. Using immunoSEQ multiplex PCR, the repertoire was profiled, and TCRdb retains in-frame clones only, with some absent. Here the sample spans approximately 25,000 clones, about 77% being singletons. The sample in question was CD4+ or CD8+ T cells sorted from blood, obtained in a trial of the OX40 agonist ivuxolimab. The genes are TRBV5-4 and TRBJ2-2; D is uncertain. The sequence came from an adult with an advanced solid tumor such as melanoma, head and neck, liver or kidney cancer. Written as DNA, the CDR3 is TGTGCCAGCAGCTTGGGTGTTACCGGGGAGCTGTTTTTT. Protein product: CASSLGVTGELFF.